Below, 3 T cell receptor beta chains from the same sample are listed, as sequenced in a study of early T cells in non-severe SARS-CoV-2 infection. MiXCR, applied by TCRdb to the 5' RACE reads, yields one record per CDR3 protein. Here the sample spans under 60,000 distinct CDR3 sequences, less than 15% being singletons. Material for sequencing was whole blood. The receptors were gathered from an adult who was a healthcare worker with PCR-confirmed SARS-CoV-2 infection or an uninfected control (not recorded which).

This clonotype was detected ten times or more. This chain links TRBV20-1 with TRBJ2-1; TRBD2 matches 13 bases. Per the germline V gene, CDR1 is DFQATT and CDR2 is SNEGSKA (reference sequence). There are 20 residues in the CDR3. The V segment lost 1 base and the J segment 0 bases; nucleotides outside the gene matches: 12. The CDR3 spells CSARGRATSGRPSSYNEQFF. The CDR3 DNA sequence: TGCAGTGCTAGAGGAAGGGCGACTAGCGGGAGGCCGAGCTCCTACAATGAGCAGTTCTTC.

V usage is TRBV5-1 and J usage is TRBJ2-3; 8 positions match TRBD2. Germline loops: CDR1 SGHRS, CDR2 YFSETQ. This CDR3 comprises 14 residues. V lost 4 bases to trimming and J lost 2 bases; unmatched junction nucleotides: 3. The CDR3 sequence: CASSVAGPTDTQYF. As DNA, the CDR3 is TGCGCCAGCAGCGTAGCGGGACCCACAGATACGCAGTATTTT.

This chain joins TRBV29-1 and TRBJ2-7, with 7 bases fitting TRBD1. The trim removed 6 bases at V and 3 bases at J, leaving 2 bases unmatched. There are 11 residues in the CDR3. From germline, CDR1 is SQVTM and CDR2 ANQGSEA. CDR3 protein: CSVHRGYEQYF. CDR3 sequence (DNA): TGCAGCGTGCACAGGGGCTACGAGCAGTACTTC.